These T cell receptor beta chains were read from a single sample in a study of T-cell memory formation after mild COVID-19. TCRdb reanalysed the 5' RACE reads using MiXCR and keeps one entry per CDR3 protein. The table lists around 450,000 distinct CDR3 sequences, 20% to 25% of them singletons. The sample taken for sequencing was PBMCs or a T cell subset sorted from them (not recorded which). The source of these receptors is an adult woman who had mild COVID-19 (a few samples of this study predate the infection). Cell type and time point are not known. The CDR3 runs from the conserved cysteine through the conserved F or W. D genes are given only for firm matches. A row's size may be missing; if present it is once, few, many or a size class.

v_gene	j_gene	d_gene	abundance	CDR3nt	CDR3aa
TRBV28	TRBJ1-1	.	few	TGTGCCAGCGGCCGGAACACTGAAGCTTTCTTT	CASGRNTEAFF
TRBV13	TRBJ1-2	.	few	TGTGCCAGCATCCCCCTAGCAGCCCTTTCGAACTATGGCTACACCTTC	CASIPLAALSNYGYTF
TRBV29-1	TRBJ1-1	.	few	TGCAGCGTCGAGTACGGGCACACTGAAGCTTTCTTT	CSVEYGHTEAFF
TRBV5-6	TRBJ2-5	.	few	TGTGCCAGCAGCGGACAACGTGCTGCCCCGGCTCAAGAGACCCAGTACTTC	CASSGQRAAPAQETQYF
TRBV4-1	TRBJ1-5	TRBD1	.	TGCGCCAGCAGCCCGCAGGGGGCGCGGAGCAATCAGCCCCAGCATTTT	CASSPQGARSNQPQHF
TRBV19	TRBJ2-1	.	few	TGTGCCAGTAGTATTCTGCTAGAAGGTGATGAGCAGTTCTTC	CASSILLEGDEQFF
TRBV3-1	TRBJ2-7	.	few	TGTGCCAGCAGCCAAGCATATGGGGTGGACTACGAGCAGTACTTC	CASSQAYGVDYEQYF
TRBV3-1	TRBJ2-7	TRBD2	.	TGTGCCAGCAGCACTAGACCGGGACTACCCTACGAGCAGTACTTC	CASSTRPGLPYEQYF
TRBV5-1	TRBJ2-1	.	few	TGCGCCAGCAGCCTACCGGACGTTACCAATGAGCAGTTCTTC	CASSLPDVTNEQFF
TRBV6-5	TRBJ1-4	.	.	TGTGCCAGCAGTCTCCGGGACGGAAGCGCTCTTGCAGCTAATGAAAAACTGTTTTTT	CASSLRDGSALAANEKLFF
TRBV20-1	TRBJ2-1	TRBD2	few	TGCAGTGCTAGAGCGGGGGGAGGCAATGAGCAGTTCTTC	CSARAGGGNEQFF
TRBV12-3/TRBV12-4	TRBJ2-7	.	.	TGTGCCAGCAGGTCCCGGGGGAGCTGGGAGCAGTACTTC	CASRSRGSWEQYF
TRBV10-3	TRBJ1-2	.	.	TGTGCCATCCGGGGGGGGGCGGATGGCTACACCTTC	CAIRGGADGYTF
TRBV18	TRBJ1-1	.	.	TGTGCCAGCTCACCAGACAGGTTGACTGAAGCTTTCTTT	CASSPDRLTEAFF
TRBV9	TRBJ2-7	.	.	TGTGCCAGCAGCGTAGGGGGCCTCGGCTCCTACGAGCAGTACTTC	CASSVGGLGSYEQYF
TRBV7-2	TRBJ1-3	.	.	TGTGCCAGCAGCTCCCTCCCGCGGTCGGGGATCTCTGGAAACACCATATATTTT	CASSSLPRSGISGNTIYF